This is a list of T cell receptor beta chains from one sample in a study of identifying expanded T cells in peripheral blood. The data were produced by immunoSEQ multiplex PCR, yet TCRdb's version contains in-frame clones alone and is incomplete. This sample has about 82,000 clones, with over 85% found just once. Sequencing was done on a sample of blood. The receptor set was obtained from a person between 18 and 70 years old in good health. The CDR3 runs from the conserved cysteine through the conserved F or W. The D gene is left open where the match is weak. Clone size, where shown, is once, few, many, or a class for clones that have expanded.

clone size	CDR3 length	V gene	J gene	D gene	CDR3 protein	CDR3 DNA
-	15	TRBV11-2	TRBJ2-3	-	CASSLDRDVTDTQYF	TGTGCCAGCAGCTTAGATAGGGATGTCACAGATACGCAGTATTTT
-	15	TRBV6-5	TRBJ2-7	TRBD1	CASSPAGTGTYEQYF	TGTGCCAGCAGTCCCGCAGGGACAGGAACCTACGAGCAGTACTTC
-	15	TRBV10-3	TRBJ1-5	TRBD1	CAISELEQGRKPQHF	TGTGCCATCAGTGAGCTAGAACAGGGGAGAAAGCCCCAGCATTTT
-	17	TRBV25-1	TRBJ1-2	TRBD1	CASSPSAGTGFPYGYTF	TGTGCCAGCAGTCCGTCCGCGGGGACAGGGTTTCCCTATGGCTACACCTTC
-	13	TRBV7-6	TRBJ2-4	-	CASSDYRGGLQYF	TGTGCCAGCAGCGATTACCGGGGCGGGCTTCAGTACTTC
-	14	TRBV28	TRBJ1-5	-	CASSVRAARQPQHF	TGTGCCAGCAGTGTCCGGGCCGCCAGACAGCCCCAGCATTTT
-	16	TRBV7-2	TRBJ2-7	TRBD2	CASSLGLAGGSYEQYF	TGTGCCAGCAGCTTAGGACTAGCGGGGGGCTCCTACGAGCAGTACTTC
-	14	TRBV7-3	TRBJ2-3	-	CASSLNFGADTQYF	TGTGCCAGCAGCTTAAACTTTGGGGCAGATACGCAGTATTTT
-	15	TRBV5-4	TRBJ1-1	TRBD1	CASSLTGLKGTEAFF	TGTGCCAGCAGCCTGACAGGGCTCAAGGGCACTGAAGCTTTCTTT
-	16	TRBV11-2	TRBJ1-2	-	CASSPGAVLFQYGYTF	TGTGCCAGCAGCCCGGGGGCGGTACTATTCCAATATGGCTACACCTTC
-	12	TRBV6-1	TRBJ1-2	-	CASSEPDYGYTF	TGTGCCAGCAGTGAACCCGACTATGGCTACACCTTC
few	14	TRBV6-1	TRBJ1-5	-	CASSGDYSNQPQHF	TGTGCCAGCAGTGGTGACTATAGCAATCAGCCCCAGCATTTT
-	16	TRBV15	TRBJ1-1	TRBD1	CATSRDLTGGSAEAFF	TGTGCCACCAGCAGAGATCTAACAGGGGGCTCTGCTGAAGCTTTCTTT
once	15	TRBV18	TRBJ2-3	TRBD2	CASSPGGAGTDTQYF	TGTGCCAGCTCCCCGGGGGGTGCTGGGACAGATACGCAGTATTTT
-	15	TRBV7-9	TRBJ2-3	-	CASSLVGDPVDTQYF	TGTGCCAGCAGCTTAGTAGGGGATCCGGTAGATACGCAGTATTTT
-	16	TRBV19	TRBJ1-2	-	CASRTLRGTPNYGYTF	TGTGCCAGCAGAACGTTGCGGGGGACCCCTAACTATGGCTACACCTTC
-	14	TRBV7-6	TRBJ1-2	TRBD1	CASSSGNRGGGYTF	TGTGCCAGCAGCTCCGGAAACAGGGGGGGTGGCTACACCTTC
-	13	TRBV6-5	TRBJ1-1	-	CASSYSATTEAFF	TGTGCCAGCAGTTACTCCGCGACGACTGAAGCTTTCTTT
-	15	TRBV30	TRBJ1-1	-	CAWTMSQGQGTEAFF	TGTGCCTGGACCATGTCCCAGGGTCAGGGCACTGAAGCTTTCTTT
once	13	TRBV7-8	TRBJ1-2	-	CASSLGEGTGYTF	TGTGCCAGCAGCTTAGGTGAGGGCACGGGCTACACCTTC
-	17	TRBV7-9	TRBJ2-1	TRBD2	CASSPRTSGSSYNEQFF	TGTGCCAGCAGCCCCCGGACTAGCGGAAGCTCCTACAATGAGCAGTTCTTC
-	16	TRBV19	TRBJ1-2	TRBD1	CASSTHVPDRDDGYTF	TGTGCCAGTAGTACTCACGTTCCAGACAGGGACGATGGCTACACCTTC
-	13	TRBV5-1	TRBJ2-2	-	CASSLYSSGELFF	TGCGCCAGCAGCTTGTACTCCTCCGGGGAGCTGTTTTTT
-	15	TRBV5-4	TRBJ2-7	TRBD2	CASSSGLAGAYEQYF	TGTGCCAGCAGCTCGGGACTAGCGGGGGCCTACGAGCAGTACTTC
-	15	TRBV5-1	TRBJ2-1	TRBD1	CASSSPGQGYNEQFF	TGCGCCAGCAGCTCACCGGGACAGGGCTACAATGAGCAGTTCTTC
-	14	TRBV10-3	TRBJ2-7	-	CAISERGPDYEQYF	TGTGCCATCAGTGAGCGGGGGCCGGATTACGAGCAGTACTTC
-	16	TRBV7-8	TRBJ2-2	-	CASSFQGWGNTGELFF	TGTGCCAGCAGCTTTCAGGGGTGGGGCAACACCGGGGAGCTGTTTTTT
-	12	TRBV30	TRBJ2-5	-	CAWEAGQETQYF	TGTGCCTGGGAAGCGGGCCAAGAGACCCAGTACTTC
-	14	TRBV30	TRBJ1-4	-	CAWSLGYGNEKLFF	TGTGCCTGGAGCCTGGGATATGGTAATGAAAAACTGTTTTTT
-	13	TRBV19	TRBJ1-1	-	CASRDRRYTEAFF	TGTGCCAGTAGAGACAGGAGGTACACTGAAGCTTTCTTT
-	17	TRBV18	TRBJ2-1	-	CASSPGFSFASPNEQFF	TGTGCCAGCTCACCAGGGTTTTCTTTTGCTAGCCCCAATGAGCAGTTCTTC
-	15	TRBV30	TRBJ1-5	-	CAWSVGGNSNQPQHF	TGTGCCTGGAGTGTAGGAGGGAATAGCAATCAGCCCCAGCATTTT
-	16	TRBV2	TRBJ1-2	-	CASSEAGRSSNYGYTF	TGTGCCAGCAGTGAAGCGGGAAGGAGTTCTAACTATGGCTACACCTTC
-	14	TRBV7-9	TRBJ1-4	TRBD1	CASSPPTGVEKLFF	TGTGCCAGCAGCCCCCCGACAGGGGTTGAAAAACTGTTTTTT
once	15	TRBV19	TRBJ1-2	-	CASRQQGMYDYGYTF	TGTGCCAGTAGGCAACAGGGAATGTACGACTATGGCTACACCTTC
-	12	TRBV5-6	TRBJ1-1	-	CASSFPSTEAFF	TGTGCCAGCAGCTTCCCCTCCACTGAAGCTTTCTTT
-	14	TRBV7-2	TRBJ1-4	-	CASSLGATNEKLFF	TGTGCCAGCAGCTTAGGCGCAACTAATGAAAAACTGTTTTTT
-	15	TRBV27	TRBJ2-7	-	CASSATGTGAAEQYF	TGTGCCAGCAGTGCTACCGGGACTGGGGCTGCCGAGCAGTACTTC
-	12	TRBV9	TRBJ1-1	-	CASSPLSGEAFF	TGTGCCAGCAGCCCGCTGTCCGGGGAAGCTTTCTTT
-	12	TRBV5-1	TRBJ2-5	-	CASSLTRETQYF	TGCGCCAGCAGCTTAACTCGGGAGACCCAGTACTTC
-	14	TRBV6-1	TRBJ1-2	-	CASSWTEANYGYTF	TGTGCCAGCTCCTGGACAGAAGCTAACTATGGCTACACCTTC
-	14	TRBV12-5	TRBJ1-6	TRBD1	CASGIGQGDSPLHF	TGTGCTAGTGGCATCGGACAGGGCGATTCACCCCTCCACTTT
-	15	TRBV30	TRBJ2-7	TRBD1	CAWSVGQGRLYEQYF	TGTGCCTGGAGTGTGGGACAGGGGAGGTTGTACGAGCAGTACTTC
once	17	TRBV15	TRBJ2-1	-	CATSRDRASATYNEQFF	TGTGCCACCAGCAGAGATCGGGCTAGCGCGACCTACAATGAGCAGTTCTTC
-	13	TRBV7-2	TRBJ2-3	-	CASSLEPTDTQYF	TGTGCCAGCAGCTTAGAACCCACAGATACGCAGTATTTT
-	14	TRBV7-6	TRBJ1-2	-	CASSPGTASYGYTF	TGTGCCAGCAGCCCCGGGACGGCTTCCTATGGCTACACCTTC
-	13	TRBV30	TRBJ1-3	-	CARGREYGNTIYF	TGTGCCCGGGGACGGGAGTACGGAAACACCATATATTTT
-	11	TRBV19	TRBJ1-4	-	CASRIDEKLFF	TGTGCCAGTAGGATTGATGAAAAACTGTTTTTT
-	14	TRBV7-8	TRBJ1-2	-	CASSRGGANYGYTF	TGTGCCAGCAGCCGAGGAGGGGCCAACTATGGCTACACCTTC
-	15	TRBV5-1	TRBJ1-1	-	CASSIRTSGGTEAFF	TGCGCCAGCAGCATAAGGACTTCCGGCGGGACTGAAGCTTTCTTT
once	14	TRBV15	TRBJ2-7	-	CATSRDRLTYEQYF	TGTGCCACCAGCAGAGATAGACTAACCTACGAGCAGTACTTC
-	15	TRBV7-9	TRBJ2-1	TRBD1	CASSLEGATYNEQFF	TGTGCCAGCAGCTTAGAGGGGGCGACCTACAATGAGCAGTTCTTC
-	13	TRBV2	TRBJ2-1	-	CASPGQFYNEQFF	TGTGCCAGCCCGGGACAATTTTACAATGAGCAGTTCTTC
-	13	TRBV5-1	TRBJ1-2	TRBD1	CASKGQLNYGYTF	TGCGCCAGCAAGGGACAGCTCAACTATGGCTACACCTTC
-	15	TRBV11-2	TRBJ1-3	-	CASSIQTAAGNTIYF	TGTGCCAGCAGCATCCAGACAGCGGCTGGAAACACCATATATTTT
-	16	TRBV5-6	TRBJ2-3	-	CASSSRGTPGADTQYF	TGTGCCAGCAGCTCAAGAGGGACTCCAGGGGCAGATACGCAGTATTTT
-	16	TRBV6-5	TRBJ1-1	-	CASSYSLGRGNTEAFF	TGTGCCAGCAGTTACTCTTTGGGCAGGGGAAACACTGAAGCTTTCTTT
-	17	TRBV10-1	TRBJ2-3	TRBD2	CASSNEPGLAGTDTQYF	TGCGCCAGCAGCAATGAGCCGGGACTAGCTGGCACAGATACGCAGTATTTT
once	13	TRBV5-6	TRBJ2-7	-	CASSFWGGHEQYF	TGTGCCAGCAGCTTTTGGGGGGGCCACGAGCAGTACTTC
-	15	TRBV6-5	TRBJ2-3	-	CASSYSRRGTDTQYF	TGTGCCAGCAGTTACTCGAGACGAGGCACAGATACGCAGTATTTT